These T cell receptor beta chains were read from a single sample in a study of blood T cell repertoires in COVID-19. Produced via immunoSEQ multiplex PCR; TCRdb's table is partial and in-frame only. The sample contains fewer than 300,000 clones, around 89% of which appear only once. The sequencing input was peripheral blood. These receptors all stem from a woman between 40 and 50 years old who had recovered from COVID-19. Each CDR3 is given with its conserved first and last residue. Each record gives: J gene, V gene, clone size, D gene, CDR3 DNA, CDR3 protein. D genes are given only for firm matches. For some rows the clone size is stated as once, few or many, or as a class when expanded; others skip it.

TRBJ2-7,TRBV19,NA,NA,TGTGCCAGTAGTATAGGGGACAACTACGAGCAGTACTTC,CASSIGDNYEQYF
TRBJ2-7,TRBV12-3/TRBV12-4,NA,NA,TGTGCCAGCAGTCCGCCCCGCGCCCACGAGCAGTACTTC,CASSPPRAHEQYF
TRBJ1-1,TRBV5-8,NA,NA,TGTGCCAGCAGCTTTGACCGGGGGTCTTTCTTT,CASSFDRGSFF
TRBJ1-1,TRBV3-1/TRBV3-2,NA,TRBD1,TGTGCCAGCAGCCAAGTGGGACAGGGTGAAGCTTTCTTT,CASSQVGQGEAFF
TRBJ2-1,TRBV5-4,few,TRBD2,TGTGCCAGCAGCTTGTATAGCGGGAGACGGGGTGAGCAGTTCTTC,CASSLYSGRRGEQFF
TRBJ1-1,TRBV30,NA,NA,TGTGCCTGGACCCGCGGGCCGGGCACTGAAGCTTTCTTT,CAWTRGPGTEAFF
TRBJ2-1,TRBV11-2,NA,NA,TGTGCCAGCAGCTTAGGGGGGCGTGAGCAGTTCTTC,CASSLGGREQFF
TRBJ2-5,TRBV7-2,few,TRBD2,TGTGCCAGCAGTCGGGCTAGCGGATCACAAGAGACCCAGTACTTC,CASSRASGSQETQYF
TRBJ2-1,TRBV11-3,NA,TRBD2,TGTGCCAGCAGCCCGACTAGCGGGGGTGAGCAGTTCTTC,CASSPTSGGEQFF
TRBJ1-1,TRBV19,NA,NA,TGTGCCAGTAGTATAGAGGGGCAGCCCATGAACACTGAAGCTTTCTTT,CASSIEGQPMNTEAFF
TRBJ1-1,TRBV10-3,NA,NA,TGTGCCATCAGTCCGGGACTGGGTAAGACTGAAGCTTTCTTT,CAISPGLGKTEAFF
TRBJ1-6,TRBV10-1,NA,NA,TGCGCCAGCAGCCCCAGACAGGATTCACCCCTCCACTTT,CASSPRQDSPLHF
TRBJ1-2,TRBV27,once,TRBD1,TGTGCCAGCAGTTCCGACCCAAACAGGGGTCCCTATGGCTACACCTTC,CASSSDPNRGPYGYTF
TRBJ2-5,TRBV18,NA,TRBD2,TGTGCCAGCTCACCACTCTCTAGCGGGCAAGAGACCCAGTACTTC,CASSPLSSGQETQYF
TRBJ2-5,TRBV19,NA,TRBD1,TGTGCCAGTAGCCCGGAGGGACAGGCAATAGTGGAGACCCAGTACTTC,CASSPEGQAIVETQYF
TRBJ2-2,TRBV5-3,NA,TRBD2,TGTGCCAGAACCCCTGGTAGCGGGGCACCGAACACCGGGGAGCTGTTTTTT,CARTPGSGAPNTGELFF
TRBJ2-7,TRBV5-1,NA,TRBD2,TGCGCCAGCAGCCCGATTGGGGGGGGCGAGCAGTACTTC,CASSPIGGGEQYF
TRBJ2-3,TRBV29-1,NA,NA,TGCAGCGTGGCCCGGGAAGGGGAGGTCGCAGATACGCAGTATTTT,CSVAREGEVADTQYF
TRBJ1-1,TRBV11-3,NA,TRBD1,TGTGCCAGCAGCCCCTCTACCCGACAGGGATACACTGAAGCTTTCTTT,CASSPSTRQGYTEAFF
TRBJ2-1,TRBV5-1,NA,NA,TGCGCCAGCAGCGGGGGGACCAGCGGCCATGAGCAGTTCTTC,CASSGGTSGHEQFF
TRBJ1-5,TRBV6-1,NA,TRBD1,TGTGCCAGCAGTTCGGGACAGGGGAGCAATCAGCCCCAGCATTTT,CASSSGQGSNQPQHF
TRBJ2-1,TRBV6-5,NA,TRBD2,TGTGCCAGCAGTTACAGGACTAGCGGGGCGGGGGAGCAGTTCTTC,CASSYRTSGAGEQFF
TRBJ2-5,TRBV7-8,NA,TRBD1,TGTGCCAGCAGCTTCCCGGGACAGGGGGCGAACGGGCCTAGAGAGACCCAGTACTTC,CASSFPGQGANGPRETQYF
TRBJ2-2,TRBV6-5,NA,TRBD2,TGTGCCAGCAGACCGAGCAGGGAGGGCGGGGAGCTGTTTTTT,CASRPSREGGELFF
TRBJ1-3,TRBV7-2,NA,NA,TGTGCCAGCAGCTTATCCCGACACCCCTCTGGAAACACCATATATTTT,CASSLSRHPSGNTIYF
TRBJ2-3,TRBV5-1,NA,TRBD1,TGCGCCAGCAGCTGGGCACAGGGGGCGCCAACAGATACGCAGTATTTT,CASSWAQGAPTDTQYF
TRBJ2-3,TRBV19,NA,NA,TGTGCCAGTAGTGGGAGTTTCGGAGTCTCTGGCACAGATACGCAGTATTTT,CASSGSFGVSGTDTQYF
TRBJ2-3,TRBV30,NA,NA,TGTGCCTGGAGCGGCCAGGGGACGGGGACGCAGTATTTT,CAWSGQGTGTQYF
TRBJ1-2,TRBV4-2,few,TRBD1,TGTGCCAGCACCCCAGGGGGGGGACAGGGAAACTATGGCTACACCTTC,CASTPGGGQGNYGYTF
TRBJ2-1,TRBV6-2/TRBV6-3,once,TRBD2,TGTGCCAGCAGTTACTCGAGCGGGAGTCCCTACAATGAGCAGTTCTTC,CASSYSSGSPYNEQFF
TRBJ1-1,TRBV15,NA,TRBD1,TGTGCCACAAAAGACAGGGGCAACACTGAAGCTTTCTTT,CATKDRGNTEAFF
TRBJ1-1,TRBV5-1,NA,NA,TGCGCCAGCAGCTGGCCCGACACCGGGATGACTGAAGCTTTCTTT,CASSWPDTGMTEAFF
TRBJ1-2,TRBV6-5,once,TRBD1,TGTGCCAGCACCTCGGGACAGGGGGGCTACACCTTC,CASTSGQGGYTF
TRBJ2-1,TRBV6-6,NA,TRBD2,TGTGCCAGCAGCCCTAGCGGGACTGGGAATGAGCAGTTCTTC,CASSPSGTGNEQFF
TRBJ1-1,TRBV6-5,NA,TRBD1,TGTGCCAGCAGTTACCCCCGGACAGGGGGGGTCACTGAAGCTTTCTTT,CASSYPRTGGVTEAFF
TRBJ2-1,TRBV7-3,NA,NA,TGTGCCAGCAGCCGCCGACGAGGTCATGAGCAGTTCTTC,CASSRRRGHEQFF
TRBJ2-2,TRBV7-2,NA,TRBD2,TGTGCCAGCAGCCCCACCGGGAGCGGGATCGGCGGGGAGCTGTTTTTT,CASSPTGSGIGGELFF
TRBJ2-1,TRBV11-2,NA,TRBD2,TGTGCCAGCAGCTTAGACCGGACTAGCCGGAGTGATGAGCAGTTCTTC,CASSLDRTSRSDEQFF
TRBJ1-1,TRBV11-2,NA,NA,TGTGCCAGCAGCTCCCCAGGGGCTCTGGATGAAGCTTTCTTT,CASSSPGALDEAFF
TRBJ2-7,TRBV27,few,NA,TGTGCCAGCAGTGAGGGGGTTCCTATAGTGCAGTACTTC,CASSEGVPIVQYF
TRBJ1-2,TRBV15,NA,NA,TGTGCCACCAGCAGAGACCCCCAGGGCTCTGGCTACACCTTC,CATSRDPQGSGYTF